This T cell receptor (beta chain) was retrieved from a study of T cell clones after liver transplantation. Overall study: Three of eight recipients were HCV-positive; others had non-autoimmune, non-viral indications. Tolerant meant at least one year fully off immunosuppression without liver enzymes above twice normal.

Clones were read by immunoSEQ multiplex PCR, and TCRdb kept only the in-frame ones, dropping some. This repertoire shows tens of thousands of clones, about 80% found once; its top ten account for about 0.79%. CDR3 size: 14 residues. V shed 6 bases and J shed 2 bases, with 14 bases lying between them. CDR1 SGHRS and CDR2 YFSETQ come from the germline V gene. Points from the study as a whole: Circulating graft-donor-reactive CD4 TCRbeta sequences fell significantly post-transplant in most of the 8 subjects.

Regarding this clone: What it recognizes is unknown.

The origin of this receptor is a human patient who received a liver transplant. The graft donor may be the source of some T cells. The chain couples TRBV5-1 to TRBJ1-1; no clear D. Source: CD4+ T cells from blood, taken 12 months after liver transplant. As DNA, the CDR3 is TGCGCCAGCACCTCGGGAGGAGGAAACACTGAAGCTTTCTTT. It is translated as CASTSGGGNTEAFF.